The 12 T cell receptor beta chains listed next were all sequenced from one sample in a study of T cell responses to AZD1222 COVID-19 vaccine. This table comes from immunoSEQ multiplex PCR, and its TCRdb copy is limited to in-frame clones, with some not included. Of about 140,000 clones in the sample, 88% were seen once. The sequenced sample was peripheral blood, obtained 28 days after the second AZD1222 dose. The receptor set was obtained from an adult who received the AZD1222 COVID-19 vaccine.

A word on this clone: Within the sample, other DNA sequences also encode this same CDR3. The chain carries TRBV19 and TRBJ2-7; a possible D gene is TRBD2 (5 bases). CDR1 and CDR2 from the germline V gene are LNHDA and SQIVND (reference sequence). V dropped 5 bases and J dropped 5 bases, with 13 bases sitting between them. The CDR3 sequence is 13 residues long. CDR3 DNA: TGTGCCAGTAGTGGAGAGGGTCTGGACGAGCAGTACTTC. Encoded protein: CASSGEGLDEQYF.

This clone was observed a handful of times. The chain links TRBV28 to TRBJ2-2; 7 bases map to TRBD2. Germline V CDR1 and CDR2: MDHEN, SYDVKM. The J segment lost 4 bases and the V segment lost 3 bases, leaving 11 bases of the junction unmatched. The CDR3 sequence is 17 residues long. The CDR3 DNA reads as TGTGCCAGCAGTTTTCTCAGTGGAGGGAGGGGCACCGGGGAGCTGTTTTTT. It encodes CASSFLSGGRGTGELFF.

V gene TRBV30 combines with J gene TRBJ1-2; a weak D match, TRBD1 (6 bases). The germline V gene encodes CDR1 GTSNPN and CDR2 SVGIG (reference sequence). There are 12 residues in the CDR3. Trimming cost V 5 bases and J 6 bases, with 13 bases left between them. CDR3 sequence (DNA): TGTGCCTGGGTCCAGGGGAGGGATGGCTACACCTTC. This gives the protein CAWVQGRDGYTF. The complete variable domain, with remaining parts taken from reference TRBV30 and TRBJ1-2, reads SQTIHQWPATLVQPVGSPLSLECTVEGTSNPNLYWYRQAAGRGLQLLFYSVGIGQISSEVPQNLSASRPQDRQFILSSKKLLLSDSGFYLCAWVQGRDGYTFGSGTRLTVV.

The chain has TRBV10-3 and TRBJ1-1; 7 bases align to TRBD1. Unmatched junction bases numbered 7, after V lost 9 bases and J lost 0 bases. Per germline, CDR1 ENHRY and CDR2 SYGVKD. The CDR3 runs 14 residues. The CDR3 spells CAIRPGTVNTEAFF. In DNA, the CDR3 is TGTGCCATTCGCCCAGGGACAGTGAACACTGAAGCTTTCTTT.

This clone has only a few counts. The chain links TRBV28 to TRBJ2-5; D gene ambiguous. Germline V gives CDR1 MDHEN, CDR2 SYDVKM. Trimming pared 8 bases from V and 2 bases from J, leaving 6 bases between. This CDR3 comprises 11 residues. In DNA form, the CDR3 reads TGTGCCAGCGGCCGACAAGAGACCCAGTACTTC. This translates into CASGRQETQYF. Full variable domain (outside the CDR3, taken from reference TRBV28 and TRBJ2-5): DVKVTQSSRYLVKRTGEKVFLECVQDMDHENMFWYRQDPGLGLRLIYFSYDVKMKEKGDIPEGYSVSREKKERFSLILESASTNQTSMYLCASGRQETQYFGPGTRLLVL.

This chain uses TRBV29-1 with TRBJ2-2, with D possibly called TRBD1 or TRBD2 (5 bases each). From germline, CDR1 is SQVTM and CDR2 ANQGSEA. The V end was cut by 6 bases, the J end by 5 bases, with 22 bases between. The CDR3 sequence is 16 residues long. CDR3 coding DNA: TGCAGCGTCGCGGAATTCACCGGGACGATGACCGGGGAGCTGTTTTTT. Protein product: CSVAEFTGTMTGELFF.

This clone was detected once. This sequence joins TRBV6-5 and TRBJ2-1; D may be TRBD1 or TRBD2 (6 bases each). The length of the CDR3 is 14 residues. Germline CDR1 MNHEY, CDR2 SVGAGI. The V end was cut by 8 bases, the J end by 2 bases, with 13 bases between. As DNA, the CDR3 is TGTGCCAGCCGGGCGGAGGGGGCCTACAATGAGCAGTTCTTC. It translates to CASRAEGAYNEQFF.

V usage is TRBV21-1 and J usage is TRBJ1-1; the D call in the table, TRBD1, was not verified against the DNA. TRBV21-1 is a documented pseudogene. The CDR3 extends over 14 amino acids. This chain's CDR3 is CASIADREGAEAFF. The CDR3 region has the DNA TGTGCCAGCATCGCGGACAGGGAGGGGGCTGAAGCTTTCTTT.

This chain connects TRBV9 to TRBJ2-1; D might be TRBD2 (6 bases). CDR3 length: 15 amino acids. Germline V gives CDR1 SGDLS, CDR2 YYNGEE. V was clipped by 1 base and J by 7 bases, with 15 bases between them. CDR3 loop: CASSVRAEGSNEQFF. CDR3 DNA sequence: TGTGCCAGCAGCGTAAGGGCGGAGGGGAGTAATGAGCAGTTCTTC.

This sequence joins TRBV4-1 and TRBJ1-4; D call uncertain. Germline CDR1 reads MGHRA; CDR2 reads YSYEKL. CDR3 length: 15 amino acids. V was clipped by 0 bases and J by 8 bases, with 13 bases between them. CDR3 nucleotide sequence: TGCGCCAGCAGCCAAGATACTGGGCGGGAGGAAAAACTGTTTTTT. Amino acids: CASSQDTGREEKLFF.

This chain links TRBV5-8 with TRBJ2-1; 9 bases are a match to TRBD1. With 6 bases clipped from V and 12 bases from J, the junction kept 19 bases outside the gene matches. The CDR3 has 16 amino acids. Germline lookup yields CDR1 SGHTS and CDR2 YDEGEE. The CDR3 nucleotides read TGTGCCAGCAAGCCCGGCGTGGGAACAGGGGGCGACCGGCAGTTCTTC. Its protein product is CASKPGVGTGGDRQFF.

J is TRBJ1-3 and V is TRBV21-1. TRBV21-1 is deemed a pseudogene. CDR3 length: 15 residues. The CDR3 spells CASRRRLSSGNTIYF. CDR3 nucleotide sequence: TGTGCCAGCCGCAGACGACTGAGCTCTGGAAACACCATATATTTT.